These T cell receptor beta chains were read from a single sample in a study of T cells after yellow fever vaccination. TCRdb fed the 5' RACE reads into MiXCR, producing one record per CDR3 protein. The data show a few hundred thousand distinct CDR3 sequences, about a sixth seen once. Sample: PBMCs, taken roughly 5 days after the first yellow fever vaccination. Receptors were obtained from a man aged 18 to 29 who received the YFV17D yellow fever vaccine. CDR3s include the opening cysteine and the closing phenylalanine or tryptophan. The order of the fields is CDR3 protein, CDR3 DNA, V gene, D gene, CDR3 length, J gene, clone size. A D gene is named only where the DNA matches it firmly. Rows give clone size only sometimes, using once, few, many, or a class for an expanded clone.

cdr3_aa: CASSPKSGTGAYEQYF
cdr3_nt: TGCGCCAGCAGCCCCAAATCAGGGACAGGGGCCTACGAGCAGTACTTC
v_call: TRBV5-1
d_call: TRBD1
cdr3_length: 16
j_call: TRBJ2-7
clone_size: many

cdr3_aa: CASSLGLTRQAFHNEQFF
cdr3_nt: TGCGCCAGCAGCTTGGGATTAACCCGACAGGCTTTTCACAATGAGCAGTTCTTC
v_call: TRBV5-1
d_call: .
cdr3_length: 18
j_call: TRBJ2-1
clone_size: .

cdr3_aa: CASSTDRGQGSPLHF
cdr3_nt: TGTGCCAGCTCGACGGACAGGGGGCAGGGTTCACCCCTCCACTTT
v_call: TRBV18
d_call: TRBD1
cdr3_length: 15
j_call: TRBJ1-6
clone_size: .

cdr3_aa: CASSFPGLSHSYNEQFF
cdr3_nt: TGTGCCAGCAGTTTTCCGGGGCTTTCTCACTCCTACAATGAGCAGTTCTTC
v_call: TRBV28
d_call: .
cdr3_length: 17
j_call: TRBJ2-1
clone_size: .

cdr3_aa: CSAPRGSNMNTEAFF
cdr3_nt: TGCAGTGCCCCTAGAGGTTCGAACATGAACACTGAAGCTTTCTTT
v_call: TRBV20-1
d_call: .
cdr3_length: 15
j_call: TRBJ1-1
clone_size: few

cdr3_aa: CSASTVNQPQHF
cdr3_nt: TGCAGTGCTAGCACCGTGAATCAGCCCCAGCATTTT
v_call: TRBV20-1
d_call: .
cdr3_length: 12
j_call: TRBJ1-5
clone_size: few

cdr3_aa: CASSKGPPEQFF
cdr3_nt: TGTGCCAGCAGTAAAGGGCCCCCCGAGCAGTTCTTC
v_call: TRBV6-5
d_call: .
cdr3_length: 12
j_call: TRBJ2-1
clone_size: .

cdr3_aa: CASRKSGGGNTQYF
cdr3_nt: TGTGCCAGCAGAAAGAGCGGGGGAGGGAATACGCAGTATTTT
v_call: TRBV6-2/TRBV6-3
d_call: TRBD2
cdr3_length: 14
j_call: TRBJ2-3
clone_size: few

cdr3_aa: CASTLTPSRYNEQFF
cdr3_nt: TGTGCCAGCACGTTGACACCCTCTAGGTACAATGAGCAGTTCTTC
v_call: TRBV7-9
d_call: .
cdr3_length: 15
j_call: TRBJ2-1
clone_size: few

cdr3_aa: CASSQGPGLAGEQFF
cdr3_nt: TGCGCCAGCAGCCAAGGACCGGGACTAGCGGGTGAGCAGTTCTTC
v_call: TRBV4-3
d_call: TRBD2
cdr3_length: 15
j_call: TRBJ2-1
clone_size: .

cdr3_aa: CSVGRWDSQETQYF
cdr3_nt: TGCAGCGTTGGTCGGTGGGACAGCCAAGAGACCCAGTACTTC
v_call: TRBV29-1
d_call: TRBD1
cdr3_length: 14
j_call: TRBJ2-5
clone_size: few

cdr3_aa: CAIGQNSGNTIYF
cdr3_nt: TGTGCCATCGGTCAGAACTCTGGAAACACCATATATTTT
v_call: TRBV10-3
d_call: .
cdr3_length: 13
j_call: TRBJ1-3
clone_size: few

cdr3_aa: CASSSGFADTQYF
cdr3_nt: TGTGCCAGCAGTTCGGGTTTTGCAGATACGCAGTATTTT
v_call: TRBV12-3/TRBV12-4
d_call: .
cdr3_length: 13
j_call: TRBJ2-3
clone_size: .

cdr3_aa: CAIRSGPGGDTQYF
cdr3_nt: TGTGCCATCAGGAGCGGGCCGGGAGGAGATACGCAGTATTTT
v_call: TRBV10-3
d_call: TRBD2
cdr3_length: 14
j_call: TRBJ2-3
clone_size: few

cdr3_aa: CASSPPGQGFTDTQYF
cdr3_nt: TGCGCCAGCAGCCCTCCGGGACAGGGGTTTACAGATACGCAGTATTTT
v_call: TRBV5-1
d_call: TRBD1
cdr3_length: 16
j_call: TRBJ2-3
clone_size: few

cdr3_aa: CASSHSGGAYEQFF
cdr3_nt: TGCGCCAGCAGCCATAGCGGGGGGGCCTATGAGCAGTTCTTC
v_call: TRBV4-1
d_call: TRBD2
cdr3_length: 14
j_call: TRBJ2-1
clone_size: many

cdr3_aa: CASGPDSPPGELFF
cdr3_nt: TGCGCCAGCGGACCGGACAGCCCACCCGGGGAGCTGTTTTTT
v_call: TRBV5-1
d_call: .
cdr3_length: 14
j_call: TRBJ2-2
clone_size: few

cdr3_aa: CASTPLGRIYGYTF
cdr3_nt: TGTGCCAGCACCCCCCTGGGACGGATTTATGGCTACACCTTC
v_call: TRBV6-1
d_call: .
cdr3_length: 14
j_call: TRBJ1-2
clone_size: few

cdr3_aa: CASTRTGGGGEAQYF
cdr3_nt: TGTGCCAGCACCCGAACAGGGGGAGGCGGTGAGGCCCAGTACTTC
v_call: TRBV6-5
d_call: TRBD1
cdr3_length: 15
j_call: TRBJ2-5
clone_size: many

cdr3_aa: CASSLLAGSEAFF
cdr3_nt: TGCGCCAGCAGCCTCCTAGCGGGTTCTGAAGCTTTCTTT
v_call: TRBV5-1
d_call: .
cdr3_length: 13
j_call: TRBJ1-1
clone_size: few

cdr3_aa: CASSAHVNTEAFF
cdr3_nt: TGCGCCAGCAGTGCCCATGTGAACACTGAAGCTTTCTTT
v_call: TRBV10-1
d_call: .
cdr3_length: 13
j_call: TRBJ1-1
clone_size: few

cdr3_aa: CASSYQQRAEKLFF
cdr3_nt: TGTGCCAGCAGTTACCAACAGCGGGCGGAAAAACTGTTTTTT
v_call: TRBV6-5
d_call: .
cdr3_length: 14
j_call: TRBJ1-4
clone_size: .

cdr3_aa: CASSSQGASETQYF
cdr3_nt: TGTGCCAGCAGCTCCCAGGGGGCTAGCGAGACCCAGTACTTC
v_call: TRBV5-4
d_call: TRBD1
cdr3_length: 14
j_call: TRBJ2-5
clone_size: few

cdr3_aa: CASMKGTNSNQPQHF
cdr3_nt: TGTGCCAGTATGAAGGGAACTAATAGCAATCAGCCCCAGCATTTT
v_call: TRBV19
d_call: .
cdr3_length: 15
j_call: TRBJ1-5
clone_size: .

cdr3_aa: CSVQDYYGQYF
cdr3_nt: TGCAGCGTTCAGGACTATTACGGGCAGTACTTC
v_call: TRBV29-1
d_call: .
cdr3_length: 11
j_call: TRBJ2-7
clone_size: .

cdr3_aa: CASSTSGGTNTQYF
cdr3_nt: TGTGCCAGCTCAACGAGCGGGGGCACGAATACGCAGTATTTT
v_call: TRBV18
d_call: TRBD2
cdr3_length: 14
j_call: TRBJ2-3
clone_size: .

cdr3_aa: CASSFGNSAYEQYF
cdr3_nt: TGTGCCAGCAGCTTTGGGAATTCTGCCTACGAGCAGTACTTC
v_call: TRBV5-4
d_call: .
cdr3_length: 14
j_call: TRBJ2-7
clone_size: .

cdr3_aa: CASSFTSVPSPLHF
cdr3_nt: TGCGCCAGCAGCTTTACATCCGTCCCTTCACCCCTCCACTTT
v_call: TRBV5-1
d_call: .
cdr3_length: 14
j_call: TRBJ1-6
clone_size: few

cdr3_aa: CASSRGQGPLAKNIQYF
cdr3_nt: TGTGCCAGCTCCCGTGGACAGGGACCCCTAGCCAAAAACATTCAGTACTTC
v_call: TRBV18
d_call: TRBD1
cdr3_length: 17
j_call: TRBJ2-4
clone_size: few

cdr3_aa: CASSDRGGTEAFF
cdr3_nt: TGTGCCAGCAGTGACAGGGGAGGCACTGAAGCTTTCTTT
v_call: TRBV12-3/TRBV12-4
d_call: TRBD1
cdr3_length: 13
j_call: TRBJ1-1
clone_size: few

cdr3_aa: CASSLSQDWETMGYTF
cdr3_nt: TGTGCCAGCAGCCTTTCCCAGGACTGGGAGACTATGGGCTACACCTTC
v_call: TRBV6-1
d_call: .
cdr3_length: 16
j_call: TRBJ1-2
clone_size: few

cdr3_aa: CASINGAGANVLTF
cdr3_nt: TGTGCCAGTATTAACGGGGCGGGGGCCAACGTCCTGACTTTC
v_call: TRBV19
d_call: .
cdr3_length: 14
j_call: TRBJ2-6
clone_size: .

cdr3_aa: CASSLVSENIQYF
cdr3_nt: TGTGCCAGCAGCTTGGTCAGCGAAAACATTCAGTACTTC
v_call: TRBV5-4
d_call: .
cdr3_length: 13
j_call: TRBJ2-4
clone_size: .

cdr3_aa: CASSLFPINSPLHF
cdr3_nt: TGTGCCAGCAGCTTGTTTCCTATTAATTCACCCCTCCACTTT
v_call: TRBV7-2
d_call: .
cdr3_length: 14
j_call: TRBJ1-6
clone_size: .

cdr3_aa: CSARDRTSTDTQYF
cdr3_nt: TGCAGCGCTAGGGACAGGACTAGCACAGATACGCAGTATTTT
v_call: TRBV29-1
d_call: TRBD1
cdr3_length: 14
j_call: TRBJ2-3
clone_size: few

cdr3_aa: CASRGDTNTGELFF
cdr3_nt: TGCGCCAGCAGGGGGGACACTAACACCGGGGAGCTGTTTTTT
v_call: TRBV5-1
d_call: .
cdr3_length: 14
j_call: TRBJ2-2
clone_size: once

cdr3_aa: CASSRLEQETQYF
cdr3_nt: TGTGCCAGTAGTAGACTAGAGCAAGAGACCCAGTACTTC
v_call: TRBV19
d_call: .
cdr3_length: 13
j_call: TRBJ2-5
clone_size: few

cdr3_aa: CASSLAPRSRSGNTIYF
cdr3_nt: TGTGCCAGCAGCTTAGCCCCCCGGAGCCGTTCTGGAAACACCATATATTTT
v_call: TRBV7-2
d_call: .
cdr3_length: 17
j_call: TRBJ1-3
clone_size: few

cdr3_aa: CATTSGGLAQYF
cdr3_nt: TGTGCCACGACTAGCGGGGGTTTAGCCCAGTACTTC
v_call: TRBV12-3/TRBV12-4
d_call: TRBD2
cdr3_length: 12
j_call: TRBJ2-5
clone_size: .

cdr3_aa: CASSWEALNSPLHF
cdr3_nt: TGTGCCAGCAGTTGGGAGGCCTTAAATTCACCCCTCCACTTT
v_call: TRBV6-5
d_call: .
cdr3_length: 14
j_call: TRBJ1-6
clone_size: .

cdr3_aa: CASSPTGYVAGELFF
cdr3_nt: TGCGCCAGCAGCCCGACAGGGTATGTCGCCGGGGAGCTGTTTTTT
v_call: TRBV5-1
d_call: TRBD1
cdr3_length: 15
j_call: TRBJ2-2
clone_size: many

cdr3_aa: CASSYSPGLLQTQHF
cdr3_nt: TGTGCCAGCAGTTACTCCCCGGGACTCCTCCAGACCCAGCATTTT
v_call: TRBV6-2/TRBV6-3
d_call: .
cdr3_length: 15
j_call: TRBJ1-5
clone_size: few

cdr3_aa: CASSEPRQGGTGELFF
cdr3_nt: TGTGCCAGCAGCGAACCCAGACAGGGTGGTACCGGGGAGCTGTTTTTT
v_call: TRBV6-2/TRBV6-3
d_call: TRBD1
cdr3_length: 16
j_call: TRBJ2-2
clone_size: .

cdr3_aa: CASSQYGTGIEAFF
cdr3_nt: TGTGCCAGCAGCCAATATGGGACAGGGATCGAAGCTTTCTTT
v_call: TRBV14
d_call: TRBD1
cdr3_length: 14
j_call: TRBJ1-1
clone_size: few

cdr3_aa: CASSLRRGRSDTQYF
cdr3_nt: TGCGCCAGCAGCTTGCGGCGGGGGCGGTCAGATACGCAGTATTTT
v_call: TRBV5-1
d_call: .
cdr3_length: 15
j_call: TRBJ2-3
clone_size: .

cdr3_aa: CASSEWNEQFF
cdr3_nt: TGCGCCAGCAGTGAGTGGAATGAGCAGTTCTTC
v_call: TRBV10-2
d_call: .
cdr3_length: 11
j_call: TRBJ2-1
clone_size: few

cdr3_aa: CASTTGQGLRELFF
cdr3_nt: TGCGCCAGCACCACGGGACAGGGGTTGAGGGAGCTGTTTTTT
v_call: TRBV5-1
d_call: TRBD1
cdr3_length: 14
j_call: TRBJ2-2
clone_size: .

cdr3_aa: CASSPAGAAYEQYF
cdr3_nt: TGCGCCAGCAGCCCAGCGGGGGCTGCGTACGAGCAGTACTTC
v_call: TRBV10-2
d_call: TRBD2
cdr3_length: 14
j_call: TRBJ2-7
clone_size: .

cdr3_aa: CSARDGVRLAFF
cdr3_nt: TGCAGTGCTAGAGATGGAGTCAGGCTAGCTTTCTTT
v_call: TRBV20-1
d_call: .
cdr3_length: 12
j_call: TRBJ1-1
clone_size: few

cdr3_aa: CASSPGTGGAAKNIQYF
cdr3_nt: TGTGCCAGCAGCCCCGGGACAGGGGGCGCAGCCAAAAACATTCAGTACTTC
v_call: TRBV12-3/TRBV12-4
d_call: TRBD1
cdr3_length: 17
j_call: TRBJ2-4
clone_size: .

cdr3_aa: CASTSLGQGVSGANVLTF
cdr3_nt: TGTGCCAGTACCTCTCTTGGACAGGGAGTCTCTGGGGCCAACGTCCTGACTTTC
v_call: TRBV19
d_call: TRBD1
cdr3_length: 18
j_call: TRBJ2-6
clone_size: .

cdr3_aa: CASSLQGYSPLHF
cdr3_nt: TGTGCCAGCAGTTTACAGGGTTATTCACCCCTCCACTTT
v_call: TRBV12-3/TRBV12-4
d_call: .
cdr3_length: 13
j_call: TRBJ1-6
clone_size: .

cdr3_aa: CASRAGQGVGTEAFF
cdr3_nt: TGTGCCAGCAGGGCGGGCCAGGGTGTTGGGACTGAAGCTTTCTTT
v_call: TRBV7-9
d_call: .
cdr3_length: 15
j_call: TRBJ1-1
clone_size: few

cdr3_aa: CASSSNQPQHF
cdr3_nt: TGTGCCAGCAGTTCTAATCAGCCCCAGCATTTT
v_call: TRBV12-3/TRBV12-4
d_call: .
cdr3_length: 11
j_call: TRBJ1-5
clone_size: many

cdr3_aa: CASSFQPKDTQYF
cdr3_nt: TGTGCCAGCAGCTTTCAGCCGAAAGATACGCAGTATTTT
v_call: TRBV7-3
d_call: .
cdr3_length: 13
j_call: TRBJ2-3
clone_size: .

cdr3_aa: CASSLAPDGKEQYF
cdr3_nt: TGTGCCAGCAGCTTAGCCCCGGACGGCAAAGAGCAGTACTTC
v_call: TRBV11-2
d_call: .
cdr3_length: 14
j_call: TRBJ2-7
clone_size: .

cdr3_aa: CASSLVWKETQYF
cdr3_nt: TGTGCCAGCAGCTTAGTATGGAAAGAGACCCAGTACTTC
v_call: TRBV7-2
d_call: .
cdr3_length: 13
j_call: TRBJ2-5
clone_size: few

cdr3_aa: CASRPDRGPGRSNQPQHF
cdr3_nt: TGTGCCAGTAGGCCTGACAGGGGACCCGGCAGGAGCAATCAGCCCCAGCATTTT
v_call: TRBV19
d_call: TRBD1
cdr3_length: 18
j_call: TRBJ1-5
clone_size: few

cdr3_aa: CASTPGGYLQETQYF
cdr3_nt: TGTGCCAGCACCCCGGGGGGCTACCTCCAAGAGACCCAGTACTTC
v_call: TRBV7-9
d_call: .
cdr3_length: 15
j_call: TRBJ2-5
clone_size: few

cdr3_aa: CASSQVNSPLHF
cdr3_nt: TGCGCCAGCAGCCAAGTAAATTCACCCCTCCACTTT
v_call: TRBV4-1
d_call: .
cdr3_length: 12
j_call: TRBJ1-6
clone_size: .